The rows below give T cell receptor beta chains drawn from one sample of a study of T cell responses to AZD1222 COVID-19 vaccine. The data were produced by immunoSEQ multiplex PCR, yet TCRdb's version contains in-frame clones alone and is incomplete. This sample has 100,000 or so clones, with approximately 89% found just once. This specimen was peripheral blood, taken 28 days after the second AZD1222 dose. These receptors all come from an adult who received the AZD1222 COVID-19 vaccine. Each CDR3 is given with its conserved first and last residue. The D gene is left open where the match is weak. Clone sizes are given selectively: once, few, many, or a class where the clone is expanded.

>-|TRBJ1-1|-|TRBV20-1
CSPWGGSEAFF
TGCAGTCCCTGGGGGGGGTCTGAAGCTTTCTTT
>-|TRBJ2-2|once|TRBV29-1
CSVLRMTGELFF
TGCAGCGTTTTAAGGATGACCGGGGAGCTGTTTTTT
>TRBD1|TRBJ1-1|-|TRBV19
CASSIGLTGVRAFF
TGTGCCAGTAGTATAGGCTTGACAGGGGTCCGGGCTTTCTTT
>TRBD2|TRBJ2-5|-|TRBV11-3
CASSFSGGSQETQYF
TGTGCCAGCAGCTTTAGCGGGGGATCCCAAGAGACCCAGTACTTC
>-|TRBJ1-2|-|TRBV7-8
CASSLEAAGTLYGYTF
TGTGCCAGCAGCTTAGAGGCAGCCGGGACACTATATGGCTACACCTTC
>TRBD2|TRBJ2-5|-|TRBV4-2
CASSQDPLRTSGGAGETQYF
TGTGCCAGCAGCCAAGATCCCCTTCGGACTAGCGGGGGGGCTGGGGAGACCCAGTACTTC
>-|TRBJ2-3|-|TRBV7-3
CASSPQAWGTDTQYF
TGTGCCAGCAGCCCCCAGGCCTGGGGGACAGATACGCAGTATTTT
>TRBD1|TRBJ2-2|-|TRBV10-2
CASSRDRGFYGTGELFF
TGCGCCAGCTCCCGGGACAGGGGATTCTATGGCACCGGGGAGCTGTTTTTT
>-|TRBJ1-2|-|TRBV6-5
CASSYSGTTNYGYTF
TGTGCCAGCAGTTACTCTGGGACTACTAACTATGGCTACACCTTC
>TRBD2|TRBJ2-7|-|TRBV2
CASSALLAGPLMDF
TGTGCCAGCAGTGCGTTACTAGCGGGACCTTTAATGGACTTC
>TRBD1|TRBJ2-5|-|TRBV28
CASMNPGTGYQETQYF
TGTGCCAGCATGAATCCAGGGACAGGGTACCAAGAGACCCAGTACTTC
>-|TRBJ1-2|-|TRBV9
CASSADTQGGYTF
TGTGCCAGCAGCGCCGACACTCAAGGTGGCTACACCTTC
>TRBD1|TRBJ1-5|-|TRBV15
CATSRDLGQGRSQPQHF
TGTGCCACCAGCAGAGACCTCGGACAGGGTCGGAGTCAGCCCCAGCATTTT
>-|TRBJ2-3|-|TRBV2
CASTYTRGGLPLADTQYF
TGTGCCAGCACCTATACCCGAGGGGGGCTTCCTCTCGCAGATACGCAGTATTTT
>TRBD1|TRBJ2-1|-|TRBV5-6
CASSLNLWDRGYNEQFF
TGTGCCAGCAGCTTGAATTTGTGGGACAGGGGCTACAATGAGCAGTTCTTC
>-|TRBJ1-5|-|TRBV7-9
CASSLGVDQPQHF
TGTGCCAGCAGCTTAGGGGTAGATCAGCCCCAGCATTTT
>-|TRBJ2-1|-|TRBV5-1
CASTRGEGGRYNEQFF
TGCGCCAGCACCCGGGGCGAGGGGGGCCGATACAATGAGCAGTTCTTC
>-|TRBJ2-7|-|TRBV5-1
CASSLTPETVIYEQYF
TGCGCCAGCAGCTTGACGCCCGAGACAGTGATCTACGAGCAGTACTTC
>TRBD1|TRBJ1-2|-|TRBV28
CASRPGTGLRGYTF
TGTGCCAGCAGGCCGGGGACAGGGCTTCGGGGCTACACCTTC
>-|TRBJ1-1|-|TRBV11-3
CASSLNRNTEAFF
TGTGCCAGCAGCTTAAACAGGAACACTGAAGCTTTCTTT
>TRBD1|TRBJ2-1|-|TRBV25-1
CASSAGGVYNEQFF
TGTGCCAGCAGTGCAGGGGGCGTCTACAATGAGCAGTTCTTC
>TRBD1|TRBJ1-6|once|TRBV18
CASSYDRDYSPLHF
TGTGCCAGCTCATACGACAGGGATTATTCACCCCTCCACTTT
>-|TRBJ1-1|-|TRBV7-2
CASSPGRPNTEAFF
TGTGCCAGCAGCCCGGGACGACCGAACACTGAAGCTTTCTTT
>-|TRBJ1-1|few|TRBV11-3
CASSLDGRGGSTEAFF
TGTGCCAGCAGCTTAGACGGCCGGGGAGGAAGTACTGAAGCTTTCTTT
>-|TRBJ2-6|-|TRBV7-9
CASSLWGTGANVLTF
TGTGCCAGCAGCTTGTGGGGGACTGGGGCCAACGTCCTGACTTTC
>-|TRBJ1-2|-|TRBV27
CASSFWAGNGYTF
TGTGCCAGCAGTTTTTGGGCGGGAAATGGCTACACCTTC
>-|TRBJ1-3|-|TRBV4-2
CASSQDLGSSGNTIYF
TGTGCCAGCAGCCAAGATCTGGGGTCCTCTGGAAACACCATATATTTT
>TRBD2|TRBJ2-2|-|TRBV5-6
CASSTSGGTGELFF
TGTGCCAGCAGCACTAGCGGTGGCACCGGGGAGCTGTTTTTT
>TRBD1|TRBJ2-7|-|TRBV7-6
CASSITGGGGYEQYF
TGTGCCAGCAGCATCACAGGGGGCGGTGGCTACGAGCAGTACTTC
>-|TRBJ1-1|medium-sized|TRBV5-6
CASSQLQRNTEAFF
TGTGCCAGCAGCCAACTACAGAGGAACACTGAAGCTTTCTTT
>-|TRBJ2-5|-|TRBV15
CATSIPGAGQETQYF
TGTGCCACCAGCATCCCAGGGGCAGGCCAAGAGACCCAGTACTTC
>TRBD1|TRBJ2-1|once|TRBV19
CASSIGGTGYDEQFF
TGTGCCAGTAGTATAGGAGGGACAGGGTATGATGAGCAGTTCTTC
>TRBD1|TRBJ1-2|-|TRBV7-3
CASSITGGARYGYTF
TGTGCCAGCAGTATCACAGGGGGCGCGCGGTATGGCTACACCTTC